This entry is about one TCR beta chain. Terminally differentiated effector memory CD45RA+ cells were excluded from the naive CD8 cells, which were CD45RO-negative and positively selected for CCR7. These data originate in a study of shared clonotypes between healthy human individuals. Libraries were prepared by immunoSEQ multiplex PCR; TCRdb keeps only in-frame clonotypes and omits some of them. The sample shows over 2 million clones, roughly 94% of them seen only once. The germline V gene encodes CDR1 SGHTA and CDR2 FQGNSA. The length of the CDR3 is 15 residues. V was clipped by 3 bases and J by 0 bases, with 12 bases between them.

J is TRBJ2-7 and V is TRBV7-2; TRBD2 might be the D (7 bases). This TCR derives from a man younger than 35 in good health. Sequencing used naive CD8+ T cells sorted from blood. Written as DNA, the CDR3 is TGTGCCAGCAGCTTGGAGGGAGGGGGCTCCTACGAGCAGTACTTC. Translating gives CASSLEGGGSYEQYF.